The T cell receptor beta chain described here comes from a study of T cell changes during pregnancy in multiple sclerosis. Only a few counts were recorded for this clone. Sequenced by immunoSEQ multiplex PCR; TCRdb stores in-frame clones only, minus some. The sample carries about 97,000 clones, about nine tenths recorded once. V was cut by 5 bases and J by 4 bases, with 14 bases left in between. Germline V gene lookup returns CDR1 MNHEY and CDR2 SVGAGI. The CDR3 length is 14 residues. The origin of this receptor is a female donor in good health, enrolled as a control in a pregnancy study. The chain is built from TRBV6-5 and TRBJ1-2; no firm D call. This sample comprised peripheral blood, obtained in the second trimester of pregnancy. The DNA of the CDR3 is TGTGCCAGCAGTCGACCCCAATCAGGCTATGGCTACACCTTC. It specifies CASSRPQSGYGYTF.